This record looks at one T cell receptor (beta chain) sequence and its context. The data originate from a study of blood T cell repertoires in COVID-19. Original data processing: For nucleated cells, counts were estimated from reference gene primer amplification. Clones were sequenced by immunoSEQ multiplex PCR, and TCRdb holds only the in-frame ones, with some missing. V and J calls and clone size are given by that table; D and trimming were obtained from the DNA. The data hold 190,000 or so clones, with 80% to 90% observed a single time. Per germline, CDR1 KGHSH and CDR2 LQKENI. With 10 bases removed from V and 0 bases from J, the gap between germline ends came to 18 bases. This CDR3 has 15 residues.

The TCR originated in a young man with acute COVID-19. The rearrangement uses TRBV18 and TRBJ1-2; tentatively, D is TRBD1 (6 bases). The sequenced material came from PBMCs or T cells enriched from blood (not recorded which). As DNA, the CDR3 is TGTGCCAACGAACAGGGACCCCCAACTAACTATGGCTACACCTTC. Protein: CANEQGPPTNYGYTF.